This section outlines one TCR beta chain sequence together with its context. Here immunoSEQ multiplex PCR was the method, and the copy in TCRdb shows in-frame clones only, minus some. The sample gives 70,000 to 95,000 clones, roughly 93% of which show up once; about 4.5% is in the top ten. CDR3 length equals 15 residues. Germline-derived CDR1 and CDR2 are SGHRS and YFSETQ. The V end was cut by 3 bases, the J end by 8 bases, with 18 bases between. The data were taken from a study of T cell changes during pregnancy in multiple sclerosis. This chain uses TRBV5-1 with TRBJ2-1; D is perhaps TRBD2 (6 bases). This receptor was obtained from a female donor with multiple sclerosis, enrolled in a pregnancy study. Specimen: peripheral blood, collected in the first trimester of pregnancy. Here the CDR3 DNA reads TGCGCCAGCAGCTCCGCGGGACGGTGGTATGATGAGCAGTTCTTC. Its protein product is CASSSAGRWYDEQFF.